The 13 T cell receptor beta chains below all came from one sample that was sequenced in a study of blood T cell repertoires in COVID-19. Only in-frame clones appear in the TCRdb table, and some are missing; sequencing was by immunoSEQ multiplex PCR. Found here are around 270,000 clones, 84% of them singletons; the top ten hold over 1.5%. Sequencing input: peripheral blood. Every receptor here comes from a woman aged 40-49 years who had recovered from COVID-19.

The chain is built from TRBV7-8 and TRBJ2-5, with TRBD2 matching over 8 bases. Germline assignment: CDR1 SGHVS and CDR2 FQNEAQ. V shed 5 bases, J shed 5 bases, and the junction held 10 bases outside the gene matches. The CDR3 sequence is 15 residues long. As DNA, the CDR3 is TGTGCCAGCAGCAGACTAGCGCGGGGTAGGGAGACCCAGTACTTC. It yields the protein CASSRLARGRETQYF. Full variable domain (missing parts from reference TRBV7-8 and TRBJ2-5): GAGVSQSPRYKVAKRGQDVALRCDPISGHVSLFWYQQALGQGPEFLTYFQNEAQLDKSGLPSDRFFAERPEGSVSTLKIQRTQQEDSAVYLCASSRLARGRETQYFGPGTRLLVL.

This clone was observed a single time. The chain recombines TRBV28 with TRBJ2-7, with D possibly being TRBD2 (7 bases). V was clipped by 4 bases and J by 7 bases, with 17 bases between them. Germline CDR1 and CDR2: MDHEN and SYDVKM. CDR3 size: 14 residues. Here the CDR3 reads CASSSRGGAGEQYF. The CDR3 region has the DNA TGTGCCAGCAGTTCCCGAGGGGGGGCAGGGGAGCAGTACTTC.

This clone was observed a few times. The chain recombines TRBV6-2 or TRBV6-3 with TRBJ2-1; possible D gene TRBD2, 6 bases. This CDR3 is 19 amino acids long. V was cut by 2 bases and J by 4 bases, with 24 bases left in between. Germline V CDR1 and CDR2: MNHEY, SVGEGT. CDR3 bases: TGTGCCAGCAGTTACGGGGTCGCCGTCGCTGCGGGGCGTTACAATGAGCAGTTCTTC. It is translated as CASSYGVAVAAGRYNEQFF.

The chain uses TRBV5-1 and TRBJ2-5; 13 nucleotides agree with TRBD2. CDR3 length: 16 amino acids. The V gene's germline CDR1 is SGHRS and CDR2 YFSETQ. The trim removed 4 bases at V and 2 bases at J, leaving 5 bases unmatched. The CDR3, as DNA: TGCGCCAGCAGCCCGGGACTAGCGGGGCGGCAAGAGACCCAGTACTTC. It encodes CASSPGLAGRQETQYF.

Here the CDR3 reads CASSLEVRLNTEAFF. CDR3 coding DNA: TGTGCCAGCAGCTTAGAGGTCAGGTTGAACACTGAAGCTTTCTTT. This rearrangement joins TRBV7-9 to TRBJ1-1; D uncertain. The germline CDR1 and CDR2 sequences are SEHNR and FQNEAQ (reference sequence). This CDR3 comprises 15 residues. V dropped 1 base and J dropped 0 bases, with 9 bases sitting between them.

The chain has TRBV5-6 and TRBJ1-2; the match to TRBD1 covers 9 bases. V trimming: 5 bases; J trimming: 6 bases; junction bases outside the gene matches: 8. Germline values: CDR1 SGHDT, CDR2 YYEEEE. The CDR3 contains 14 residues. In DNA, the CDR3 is TGTGCCAGCAGTTCTCCGGGACAGGGCGATGGCTACACCTTC. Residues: CASSSPGQGDGYTF.

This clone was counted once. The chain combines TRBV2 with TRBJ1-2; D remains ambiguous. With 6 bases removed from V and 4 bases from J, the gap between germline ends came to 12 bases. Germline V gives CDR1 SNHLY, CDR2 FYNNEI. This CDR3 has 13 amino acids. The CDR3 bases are TGTGCCAGCAGCCCCGGGGTCCTCTATGGCTACACCTTC. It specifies CASSPGVLYGYTF. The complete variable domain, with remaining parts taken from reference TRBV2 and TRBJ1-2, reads EPEVTQTPSHQVTQMGQEVILRCVPISNHLYFYWYRQILGQKVEFLVSFYNNEISEKSEIFDDQFSVERPDGSNFTLKIRSTKLEDSAMYFCASSPGVLYGYTFGSGTRLTVV.

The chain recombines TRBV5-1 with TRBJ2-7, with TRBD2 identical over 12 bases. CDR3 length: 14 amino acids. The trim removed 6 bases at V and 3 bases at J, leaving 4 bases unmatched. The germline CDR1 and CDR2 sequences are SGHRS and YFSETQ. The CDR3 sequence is CASKLLAGGYEQYF. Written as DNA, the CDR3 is TGCGCCAGCAAACTACTAGCGGGGGGCTACGAGCAGTACTTC. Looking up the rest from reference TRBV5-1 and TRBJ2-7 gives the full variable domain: KAGVTQTPRYLIKTRGQQVTLSCSPISGHRSVSWYQQTPGQGLQFLFEYFSETQRNKGNFPGRFSGRQFSNSRSEMNVSTLELGDSALYLCASKLLAGGYEQYFGPGTRLTVT.

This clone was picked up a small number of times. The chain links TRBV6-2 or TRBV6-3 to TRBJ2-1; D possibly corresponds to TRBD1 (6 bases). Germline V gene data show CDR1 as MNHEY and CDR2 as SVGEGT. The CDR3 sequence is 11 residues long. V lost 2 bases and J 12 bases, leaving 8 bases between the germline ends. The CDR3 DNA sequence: TGTGCCAGCAGTTACCAGGGGAGGCAGTTCTTC. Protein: CASSYQGRQFF.

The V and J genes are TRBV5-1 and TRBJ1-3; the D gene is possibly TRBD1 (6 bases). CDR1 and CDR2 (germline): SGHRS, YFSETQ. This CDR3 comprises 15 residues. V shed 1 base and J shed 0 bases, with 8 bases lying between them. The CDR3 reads CASSLTGISGNTIYF. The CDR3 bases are TGCGCCAGCAGCTTGACAGGGATCTCTGGAAACACCATATATTTT.

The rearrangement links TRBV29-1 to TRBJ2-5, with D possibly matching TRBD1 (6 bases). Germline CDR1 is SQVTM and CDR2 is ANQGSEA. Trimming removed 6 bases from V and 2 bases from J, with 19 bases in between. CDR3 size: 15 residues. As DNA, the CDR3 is TGCAGCGTGGGAGCGGACAGAGAGTTACAAGAGACCCAGTACTTC. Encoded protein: CSVGADRELQETQYF.

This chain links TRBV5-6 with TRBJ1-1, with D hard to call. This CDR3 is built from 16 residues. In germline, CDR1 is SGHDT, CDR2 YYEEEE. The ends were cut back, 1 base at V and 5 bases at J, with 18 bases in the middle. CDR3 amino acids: CASSLFRGGGRTEAFF. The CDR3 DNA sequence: TGTGCCAGCAGCTTGTTCCGGGGTGGAGGGAGGACTGAAGCTTTCTTT. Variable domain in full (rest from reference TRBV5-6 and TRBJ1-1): DAGVTQSPTHLIKTRGQQVTLRCSPKSGHDTVSWYQQALGQGPQFIFQYYEEEERQRGNFPDRFSGHQFPNYSSELNVNALLLGDSALYLCASSLFRGGGRTEAFFGQGTRLTVV.

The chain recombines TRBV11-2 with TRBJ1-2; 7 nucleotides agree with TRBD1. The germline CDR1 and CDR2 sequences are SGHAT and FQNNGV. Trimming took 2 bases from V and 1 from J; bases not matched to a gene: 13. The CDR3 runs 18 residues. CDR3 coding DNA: TGTGCCAGCAGCTTAACCTTGACAGGGAGTAGGGGTAACTATGGCTACACCTTC. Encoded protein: CASSLTLTGSRGNYGYTF.